This T cell receptor beta chain was retrieved from a study of vaccination and CD4 T cells after COVID-19. Study at large: The stimulating agents, overlapping spike peptides, came from SARS-CoV-2, HCoV-NL63, HCoV-OC43 and HCoV-229E. Each control culture was treated with a CEFX pool, an HIV-1 Nef pool, or no peptide.

V was trimmed by 7 bases and J by 1 base, leaving 19 bases between them. There are 16 residues in the CDR3. Per the germline V gene, CDR1 is LNHDA and CDR2 is SQIVND (reference sequence). Study-level results: There was no significant change from around 21 to 38 median reactive clonotypes.

Remarks on this clonotype: Its antigen is currently unknown.

At the Johns Hopkins FTIC core, DNA taken from cultured CD4+ T cells was sequenced by way of the Oncomine TCR Beta short-read assay. Using its own MiXCR run on the PCR reads, TCRdb lists one record per CDR3 protein. The table records approximately 12,000 distinct CDR3 sequences, under 75% of them present only once. Specified treatment: approximately 9-day PBMC culture with coronavirus spike peptide pools or control peptides (ViraFEST assay). Under the ViraFEST approach, antigen-specific T cells were expanded with peptide pools and TCRs subsequently sequenced. The source material was CD4+ T cells from blood, cultured in vitro, sampled before SARS-CoV-2 vaccination. The TCR comes from a human donor who had recovered from COVID-19. The rearrangement uses TRBV19 and TRBJ1-1; TRBD1 might be the D (5 bases). This chain's CDR3 is CASIQSPRARNTEAFF. In nucleotides, the CDR3 is TGTGCCAGTATCCAATCTCCCAGGGCGAGGAACACTGAAGCTTTCTTT. Full variable domain (outside the CDR3, taken from reference TRBV19 and TRBJ1-1): DGGITQSPKYLFRKEGQNVTLSCEQNLNHDAMYWYRQDPGQGLRLIYYSQIVNDFQKGDIAEGYSVSREKKESFPLTVTSAQKNPTAFYLCASIQSPRARNTEAFFGQGTRLTVV.